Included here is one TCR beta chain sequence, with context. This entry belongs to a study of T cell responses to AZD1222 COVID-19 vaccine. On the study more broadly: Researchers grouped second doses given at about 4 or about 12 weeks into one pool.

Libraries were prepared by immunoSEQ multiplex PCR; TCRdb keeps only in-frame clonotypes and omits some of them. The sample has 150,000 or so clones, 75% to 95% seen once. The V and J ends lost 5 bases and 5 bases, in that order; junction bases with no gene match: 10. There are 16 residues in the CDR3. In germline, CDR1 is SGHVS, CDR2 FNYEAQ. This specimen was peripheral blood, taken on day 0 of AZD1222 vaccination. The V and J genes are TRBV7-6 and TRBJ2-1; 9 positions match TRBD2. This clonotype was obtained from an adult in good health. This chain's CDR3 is CASSGISGGPNNEQFF. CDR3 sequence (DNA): TGTGCCAGCAGCGGTATTAGCGGGGGCCCCAACAATGAGCAGTTCTTC.